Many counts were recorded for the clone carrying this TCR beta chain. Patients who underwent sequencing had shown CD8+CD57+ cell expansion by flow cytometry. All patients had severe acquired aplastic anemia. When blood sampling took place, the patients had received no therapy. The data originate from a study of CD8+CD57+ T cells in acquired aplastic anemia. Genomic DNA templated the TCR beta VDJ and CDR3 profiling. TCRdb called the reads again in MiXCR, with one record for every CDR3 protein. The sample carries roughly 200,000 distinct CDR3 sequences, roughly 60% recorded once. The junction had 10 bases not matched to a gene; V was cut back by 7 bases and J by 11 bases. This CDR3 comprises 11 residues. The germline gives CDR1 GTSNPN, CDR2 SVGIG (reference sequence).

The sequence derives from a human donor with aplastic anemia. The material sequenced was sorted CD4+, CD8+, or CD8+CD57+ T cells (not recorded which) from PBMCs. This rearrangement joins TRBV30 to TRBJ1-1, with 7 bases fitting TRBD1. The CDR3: CAFDREGRAFF. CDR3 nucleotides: TGTGCCTTTGACAGGGAAGGGCGGGCTTTCTTT.